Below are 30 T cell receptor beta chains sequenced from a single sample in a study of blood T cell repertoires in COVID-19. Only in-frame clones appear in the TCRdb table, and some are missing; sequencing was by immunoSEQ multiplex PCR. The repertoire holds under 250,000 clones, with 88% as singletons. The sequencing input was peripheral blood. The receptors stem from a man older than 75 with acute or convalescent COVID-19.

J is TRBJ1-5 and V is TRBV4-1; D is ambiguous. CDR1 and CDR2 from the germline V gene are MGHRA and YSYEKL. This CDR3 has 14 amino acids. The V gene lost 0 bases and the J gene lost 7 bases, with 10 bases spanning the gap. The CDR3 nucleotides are TGCGCCAGCAGCCAAGAAAGGGCGGGCCAGCCCCAGCATTTT. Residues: CASSQERAGQPQHF.

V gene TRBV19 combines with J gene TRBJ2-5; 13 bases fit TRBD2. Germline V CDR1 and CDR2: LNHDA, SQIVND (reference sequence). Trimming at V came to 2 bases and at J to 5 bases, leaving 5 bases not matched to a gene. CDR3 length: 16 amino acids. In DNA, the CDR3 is TGTGCCAGTAGTATAATCGTGACTAGCGGGGGGGAGACCCAGTACTTC. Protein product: CASSIIVTSGGETQYF.

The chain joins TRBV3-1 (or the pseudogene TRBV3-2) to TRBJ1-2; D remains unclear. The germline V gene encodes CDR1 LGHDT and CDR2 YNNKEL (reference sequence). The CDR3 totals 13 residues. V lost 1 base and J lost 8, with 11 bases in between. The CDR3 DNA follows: TGTGCCAGCAGCCAAGGACCTACTAGGGGCTACACCTTC. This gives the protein CASSQGPTRGYTF.

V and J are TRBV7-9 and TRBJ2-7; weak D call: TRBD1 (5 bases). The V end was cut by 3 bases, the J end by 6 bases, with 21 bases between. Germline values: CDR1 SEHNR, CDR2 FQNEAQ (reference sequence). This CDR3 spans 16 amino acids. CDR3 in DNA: TGTGCCAGCAGCTTGGCTGGAGTGGGGCCTCGTCGCGAGCAGTACTTC. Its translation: CASSLAGVGPRREQYF.

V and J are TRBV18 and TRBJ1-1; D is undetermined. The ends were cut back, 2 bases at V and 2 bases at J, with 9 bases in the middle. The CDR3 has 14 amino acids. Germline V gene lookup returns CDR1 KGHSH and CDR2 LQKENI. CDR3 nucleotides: TGTGCCAGCTCACCAGAAGGGAGAAACACTGAAGCTTTCTTT. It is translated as CASSPEGRNTEAFF. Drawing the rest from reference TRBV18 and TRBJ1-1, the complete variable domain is NAGVMQNPRHLVRRRGQEARLRCSPMKGHSHVYWYRQLPEEGLKFMVYLQKENIIDESGMPKERFSAEFPKEGPSILRIQQVVRGDSAAYFCASSPEGRNTEAFFGQGTRLTVV.

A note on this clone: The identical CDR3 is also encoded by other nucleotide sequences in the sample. The CDR3 nucleotides are TGTGCCAGCAGCCAAGATGTAAGCGGGAGTTACGAGCAGTACTTC. Translating it yields CASSQDVSGSYEQYF. This chain links TRBV3-1 (or the pseudogene TRBV3-2) with TRBJ2-7, with 8 bases fitting TRBD2. Germline V gene lookup returns CDR1 LGHDT and CDR2 YNNKEL (reference sequence). V shed 0 bases, J shed 4 bases, and the junction held 5 bases outside the gene matches. The CDR3 runs to 15 residues.

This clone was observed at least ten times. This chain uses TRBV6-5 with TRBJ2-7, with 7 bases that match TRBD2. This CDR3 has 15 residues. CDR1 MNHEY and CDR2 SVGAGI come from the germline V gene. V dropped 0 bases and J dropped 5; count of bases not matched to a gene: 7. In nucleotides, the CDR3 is TGTGCCAGCAGTTACTCGGGCGGGAGCTTAGACGAGCAGTACTTC. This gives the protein CASSYSGGSLDEQYF.

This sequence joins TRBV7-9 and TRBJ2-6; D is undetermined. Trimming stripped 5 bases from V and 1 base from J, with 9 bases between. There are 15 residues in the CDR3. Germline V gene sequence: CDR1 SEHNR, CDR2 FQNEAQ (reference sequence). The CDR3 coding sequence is TGTGCCAGCAGCCCCTACTTTTCTGGGGCCAACGTCCTGACTTTC. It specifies CASSPYFSGANVLTF. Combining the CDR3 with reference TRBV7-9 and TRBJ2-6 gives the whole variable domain DTGVSQNPRHKITKRGQNVTFRCDPISEHNRLYWYRQTLGQGPEFLTYFQNEAQLEKSRLLSDRFSAERPKGSFSTLEIQRTEQGDSAMYLCASSPYFSGANVLTFGAGSRLTVL.

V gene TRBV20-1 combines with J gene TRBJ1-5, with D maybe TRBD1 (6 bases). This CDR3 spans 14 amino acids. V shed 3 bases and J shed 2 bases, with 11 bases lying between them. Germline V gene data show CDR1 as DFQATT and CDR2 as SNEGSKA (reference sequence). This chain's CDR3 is CSASSRQGNQPQHF. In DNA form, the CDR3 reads TGCAGTGCTAGTTCTCGACAGGGCAATCAGCCCCAGCATTTT.

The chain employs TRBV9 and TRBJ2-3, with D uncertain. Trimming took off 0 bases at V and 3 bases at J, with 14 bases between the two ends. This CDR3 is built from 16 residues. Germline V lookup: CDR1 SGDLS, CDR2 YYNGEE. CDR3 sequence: CASSVDAGPKTDTQYF. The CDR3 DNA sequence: TGTGCCAGCAGCGTAGACGCAGGCCCGAAGACAGATACGCAGTATTTT. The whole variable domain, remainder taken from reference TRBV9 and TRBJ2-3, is DSGVTQTPKHLITATGQRVTLRCSPRSGDLSVYWYQQSLDQGLQFLIQYYNGEERAKGNILERFSAQQFPDLHSELNLSSLELGDSALYFCASSVDAGPKTDTQYFGPGTRLTVL.

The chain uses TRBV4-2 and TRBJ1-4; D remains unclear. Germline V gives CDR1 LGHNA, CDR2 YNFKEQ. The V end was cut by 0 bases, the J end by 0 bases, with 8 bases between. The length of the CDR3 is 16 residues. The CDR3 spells CASSQEQAPTNEKLFF. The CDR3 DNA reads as TGTGCCAGCAGCCAAGAGCAGGCCCCAACTAATGAAAAACTGTTTTTT.

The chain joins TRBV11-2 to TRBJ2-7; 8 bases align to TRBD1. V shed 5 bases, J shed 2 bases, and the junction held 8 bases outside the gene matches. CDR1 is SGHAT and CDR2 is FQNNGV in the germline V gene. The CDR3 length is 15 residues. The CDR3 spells CASSLRTGWAYEQYF. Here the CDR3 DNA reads TGTGCCAGCAGCCTTCGGACAGGGTGGGCCTACGAGCAGTACTTC.

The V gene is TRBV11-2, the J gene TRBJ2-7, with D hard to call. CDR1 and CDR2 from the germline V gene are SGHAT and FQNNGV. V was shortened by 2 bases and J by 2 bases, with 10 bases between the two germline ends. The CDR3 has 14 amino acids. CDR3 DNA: TGTGCCAGCAGCTTACAGGTTGTACCCTACGAGCAGTACTTC. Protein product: CASSLQVVPYEQYF.

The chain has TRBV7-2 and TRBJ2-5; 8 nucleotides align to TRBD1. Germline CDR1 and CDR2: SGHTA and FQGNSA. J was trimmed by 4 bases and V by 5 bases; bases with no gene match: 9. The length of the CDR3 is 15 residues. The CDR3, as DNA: TGTGCCAGCAGCACCGGACAGGGAATCGGAGAGACCCAGTACTTC. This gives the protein CASSTGQGIGETQYF.

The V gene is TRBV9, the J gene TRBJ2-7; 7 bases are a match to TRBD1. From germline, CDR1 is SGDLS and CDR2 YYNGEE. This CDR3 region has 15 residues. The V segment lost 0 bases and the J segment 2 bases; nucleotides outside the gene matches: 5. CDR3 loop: CASSVGNRGPYEQYF. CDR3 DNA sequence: TGTGCCAGCAGCGTAGGGAACAGGGGACCCTACGAGCAGTACTTC.

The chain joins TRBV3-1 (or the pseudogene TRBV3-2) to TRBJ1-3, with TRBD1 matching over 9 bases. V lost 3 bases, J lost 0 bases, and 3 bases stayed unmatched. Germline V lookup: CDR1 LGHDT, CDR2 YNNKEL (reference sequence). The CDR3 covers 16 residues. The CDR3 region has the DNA TGTGCCAGCAGCCAGCGGGGACAGGGCTCTGGAAACACCATATATTTT. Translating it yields CASSQRGQGSGNTIYF.

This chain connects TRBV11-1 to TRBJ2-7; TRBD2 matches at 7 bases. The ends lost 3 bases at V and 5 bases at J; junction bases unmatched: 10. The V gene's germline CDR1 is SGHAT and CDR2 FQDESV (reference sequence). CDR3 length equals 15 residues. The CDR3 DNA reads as TGTGCCAGCAGCTTTGCAGAGCGGGGATCAGACGAGCAGTACTTC. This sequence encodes CASSFAERGSDEQYF. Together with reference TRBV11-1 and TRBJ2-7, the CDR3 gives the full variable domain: EAEVAQSPRYKITEKSQAVAFWCDPISGHATLYWYRQILGQGPELLVQFQDESVVDDSQLPKDRFSAERLKGVDSTLKIQPAELGDSAMYLCASSFAERGSDEQYFGPGTRLTVT.

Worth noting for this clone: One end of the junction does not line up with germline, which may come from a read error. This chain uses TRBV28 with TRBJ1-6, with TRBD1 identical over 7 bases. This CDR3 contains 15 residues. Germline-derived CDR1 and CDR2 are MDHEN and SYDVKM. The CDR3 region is CASSLVGTVNSPLHF. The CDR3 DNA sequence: TGTGCCAGCAGTTTGGTGGGGACAGTTAATTCCCCCCTCCACTTT.

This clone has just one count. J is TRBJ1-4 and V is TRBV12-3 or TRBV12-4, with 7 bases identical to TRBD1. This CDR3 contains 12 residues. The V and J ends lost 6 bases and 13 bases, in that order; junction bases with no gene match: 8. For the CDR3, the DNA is TGTGCCAGCAGGCTCTCACAGGGGAGACTGTTTTTT. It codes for CASRLSQGRLFF.

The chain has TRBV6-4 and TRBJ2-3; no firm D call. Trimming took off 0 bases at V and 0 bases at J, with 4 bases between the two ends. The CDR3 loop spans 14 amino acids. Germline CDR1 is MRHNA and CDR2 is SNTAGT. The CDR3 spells CASSDSPSTDTQYF. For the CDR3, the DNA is TGTGCCAGCAGTGACTCCCCTAGCACAGATACGCAGTATTTT.

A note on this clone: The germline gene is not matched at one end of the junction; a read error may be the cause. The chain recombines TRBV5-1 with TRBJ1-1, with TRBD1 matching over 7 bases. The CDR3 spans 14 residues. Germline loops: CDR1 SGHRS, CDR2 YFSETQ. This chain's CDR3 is CANSPRQGSTEAFF. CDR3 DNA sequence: TGCGCCAACAGCCCTCGACAGGGAAGCACTGAAGCTTTCTTT. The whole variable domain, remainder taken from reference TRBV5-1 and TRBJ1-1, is KAGVTQTPRYLIKTRGQQVTLSCSPISGHRSVSWYQQTPGQGLQFLFEYFSETQRNKGNFPGRFSGRQFSNSRSEMNVSTLELGDSALYLCANSPRQGSTEAFFGQGTRLTVV.

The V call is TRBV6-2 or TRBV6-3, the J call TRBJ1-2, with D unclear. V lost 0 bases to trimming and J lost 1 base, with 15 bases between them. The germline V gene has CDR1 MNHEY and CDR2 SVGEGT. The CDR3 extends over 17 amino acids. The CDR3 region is CASSYSPLAEFNYGYTF. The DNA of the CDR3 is TGTGCCAGCAGTTACTCTCCGTTAGCAGAGTTTAACTATGGCTACACCTTC.

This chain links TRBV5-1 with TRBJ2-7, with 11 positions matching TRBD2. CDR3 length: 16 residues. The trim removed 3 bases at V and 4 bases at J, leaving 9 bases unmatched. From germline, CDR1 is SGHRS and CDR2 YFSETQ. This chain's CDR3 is CASSSILAGEGYEQYF. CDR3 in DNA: TGCGCCAGCAGCTCCATACTAGCGGGAGAGGGGTACGAGCAGTACTTC.

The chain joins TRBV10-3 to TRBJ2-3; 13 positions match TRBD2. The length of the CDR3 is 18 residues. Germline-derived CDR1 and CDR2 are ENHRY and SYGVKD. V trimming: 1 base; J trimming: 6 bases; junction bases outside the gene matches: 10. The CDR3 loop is CAISEFTRTSGGGDTQYF. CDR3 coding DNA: TGTGCCATCAGTGAGTTCACCCGGACTAGCGGGGGCGGGGATACGCAGTATTTT.

CDR3 sequence (DNA): TGTGCCAGCAGCTTGGGCAGGGGGCCCCCCCAGCATTTT. This translates into CASSLGRGPPQHF. The V call is TRBV5-6, the J call TRBJ1-5; TRBD1 agrees at 8 bases. This CDR3 is 13 amino acids long. CDR1 and CDR2 from the germline V gene are SGHDT and YYEEEE. V trimming: 0 bases; J trimming: 10 bases; junction bases outside the gene matches: 3.

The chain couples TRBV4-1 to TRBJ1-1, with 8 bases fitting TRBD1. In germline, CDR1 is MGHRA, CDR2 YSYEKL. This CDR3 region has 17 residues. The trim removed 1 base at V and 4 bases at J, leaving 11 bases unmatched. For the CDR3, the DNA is TGCGCCAGCAGCCAAGGGGGCAGGGGGCATTTGGGCACTGAAGCTTTCTTT. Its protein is CASSQGGRGHLGTEAFF.

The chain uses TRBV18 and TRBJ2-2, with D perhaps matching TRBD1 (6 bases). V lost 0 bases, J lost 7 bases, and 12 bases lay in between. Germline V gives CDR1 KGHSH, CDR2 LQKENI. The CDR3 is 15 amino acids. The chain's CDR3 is CASSPPIQGFGELFF. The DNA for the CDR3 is TGTGCCAGCTCACCACCGATTCAGGGGTTCGGGGAGCTGTTTTTT.

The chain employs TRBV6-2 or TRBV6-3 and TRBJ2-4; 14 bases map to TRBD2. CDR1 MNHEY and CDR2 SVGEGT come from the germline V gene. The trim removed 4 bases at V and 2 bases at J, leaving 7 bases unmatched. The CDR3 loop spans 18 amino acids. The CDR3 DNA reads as TGTGCCAGCAGTTCTGGGACTAGCGGGAGATCGACCAAAAACATTCAGTACTTC. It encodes CASSSGTSGRSTKNIQYF.

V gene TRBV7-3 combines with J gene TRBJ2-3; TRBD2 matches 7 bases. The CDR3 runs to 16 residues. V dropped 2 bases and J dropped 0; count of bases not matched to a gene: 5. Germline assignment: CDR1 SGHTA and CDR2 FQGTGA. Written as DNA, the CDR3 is TGTGCCAGCAGCTTAGCCGGGGGGTCTAGCACAGATACGCAGTATTTT. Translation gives CASSLAGGSSTDTQYF.

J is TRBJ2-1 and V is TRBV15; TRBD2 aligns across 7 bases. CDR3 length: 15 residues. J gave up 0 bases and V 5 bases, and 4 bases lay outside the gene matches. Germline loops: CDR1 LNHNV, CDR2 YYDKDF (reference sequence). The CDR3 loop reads CATSLLAASYNEQFF. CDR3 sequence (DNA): TGTGCCACCAGCCTCCTAGCGGCCTCCTACAATGAGCAGTTCTTC.